This TCR beta chain was observed in a study of CD8 T cells in ankylosing spondylitis. Notes on the study in general: Several highly homologous variants made up a TCR beta motif that seemed to typify ankylosing spondylitis blood.

This clonotype has more than one count but fewer than ten. Its target is not known. TCRdb reprocessed the 5' RACE reads with MiXCR, giving one entry per CDR3 protein. The sample has about 540,000 distinct CDR3 sequences, about 13% seen once. Germline values: CDR1 ENHRY, CDR2 SYGVKD. The CDR3 length is 14 residues. The V end was cut by 3 bases, the J end by 5 bases, with 8 bases between. This clonotype originated in a male donor with ankylosing spondylitis. Sequencing input: blood, either unsorted or a sorted T cell fraction (not recorded which). The genes are TRBV10-3 and TRBJ1-6; D uncertain. DNA for the CDR3: TGTGCCATCAGTGAAGGGTCGGATAATTCACCCCTCCACTTT. Protein sequence: CAISEGSDNSPLHF.